Below, 23 T cell receptor beta chains from the same sample are listed, as sequenced in a study of T cell changes during pregnancy in multiple sclerosis. Only in-frame clones appear in the TCRdb table, and some are missing; sequencing was by immunoSEQ multiplex PCR. This table holds approximately 58,000 clones, around 92% found once. This sample comprised peripheral blood, obtained in the second trimester of pregnancy. The receptors derive from a female donor in good health, enrolled as a control in a pregnancy study.

In this sample, this clone turned up once. The chain combines TRBV5-3 with TRBJ1-3; the D is unclear. TRBV5-3 is reported as an ORF; its role is uncertain. With 4 bases removed from V and 0 bases from J, the gap between germline ends came to 11 bases. CDR3 length: 15 residues. CDR3 loop: CARSRRQDSGNTIYF. In DNA form, the CDR3 reads TGTGCCAGAAGCCGACGACAAGACTCTGGAAACACCATATATTTT.

This chain joins TRBV7-9 and TRBJ1-2; 7 bases align to TRBD1. V shed 3 bases and J 2 bases; nucleotides not matched to a gene: 6. There are 15 residues in the CDR3. Per the germline V gene, CDR1 is SEHNR and CDR2 is FQNEAQ (reference sequence). This CDR3 reads CASSLVGQTNYGYTF. CDR3 coding DNA: TGTGCCAGCAGCTTGGTGGGACAGACCAACTATGGCTACACCTTC.

The chain links TRBV28 to TRBJ2-2, with 16 nucleotides matching TRBD2. This CDR3 comprises 18 residues. Germline values: CDR1 MDHEN, CDR2 SYDVKM. V was pared by 3 bases and J by 4 bases, with 5 bases of the junction left unmatched. This chain's CDR3 is CASSFLGLAGGGTGELFF. The CDR3 DNA follows: TGTGCCAGCAGTTTCTTGGGACTAGCGGGAGGGGGCACCGGGGAGCTGTTTTTT.

The V and J genes are TRBV28 and TRBJ2-7; D uncertain. The CDR3 totals 11 residues. Germline lookup yields CDR1 MDHEN and CDR2 SYDVKM. Trimming stripped 4 bases from V and 5 bases from J, with 6 bases between. Here the CDR3 DNA reads TGTGCCAGCAGTTCGTTTCACGAGCAGTACTTC. This encodes CASSSFHEQYF.

This clone was seen a single time. The chain has TRBV18 and TRBJ2-2; 7 nucleotides agree with TRBD2. Germline V gene sequence: CDR1 KGHSH, CDR2 LQKENI. The CDR3 contains 15 residues. Trimming took 2 bases from V and 8 from J; bases not matched to a gene: 8. Here the CDR3 reads CASSPTASGGGELFF. DNA of the CDR3: TGTGCCAGCTCACCAACCGCTAGCGGCGGAGGGGAGCTGTTTTTT. The whole variable domain, filled in from reference TRBV18 and TRBJ2-2, reads NAGVMQNPRHLVRRRGQEARLRCSPMKGHSHVYWYRQLPEEGLKFMVYLQKENIIDESGMPKERFSAEFPKEGPSILRIQQVVRGDSAAYFCASSPTASGGGELFFGEGSRLTVL.

The chain uses TRBV18 and TRBJ2-7; 9 nucleotides align to TRBD1. V shed 2 bases and J 6 bases; nucleotides not matched to a gene: 5. Germline loops: CDR1 KGHSH, CDR2 LQKENI. The CDR3 has 14 amino acids. The CDR3 loop is CASSPKDRGSEQYF. The CDR3 DNA is TGTGCCAGCTCACCAAAGGACAGGGGCTCCGAGCAGTACTTC.

The chain employs TRBV28 and TRBJ2-1, with 11 bases aligning to TRBD2. The CDR3 runs 14 residues. The V gene end was trimmed by 6 bases and the J gene end by 6 bases; junction bases not matched to a gene: 4. The germline V gene encodes CDR1 MDHEN and CDR2 SYDVKM. Here the CDR3 reads CASSASGRPNEQFF. CDR3 nucleotides: TGTGCCAGCAGCGCTAGCGGGAGGCCCAATGAGCAGTTCTTC.

This clone was picked up a small number of times. The chain's CDR3 is CASSPQGGAYNSPLHF. In DNA, the CDR3 is TGTGCCAGCAGCCCGCAGGGTGGCGCCTATAATTCACCCCTCCACTTT. The chain has TRBV5-6 and TRBJ1-6; possibly TRBD1 for D (5 bases). V gave up 4 bases and J gave up 2 bases, with 13 bases separating them. CDR1 is SGHDT and CDR2 is YYEEEE in the germline V gene. The CDR3 extends over 16 amino acids.

The CDR3 here is CASSPWDRGVGNTIYF. CDR3 nucleotide sequence: TGTGCCAGCAGCCCATGGGACAGGGGGGTTGGAAACACCATATATTTT. V and J are TRBV7-2 and TRBJ1-3; 11 bases fit TRBD1. CDR1 is SGHTA, CDR2 FQGNSA, per germline. Germline trimming cut 5 bases from V and 3 bases from J; bases unmatched to any gene: 6. This CDR3 comprises 16 residues.

The chain couples TRBV29-1 to TRBJ2-3, with a tentative D call TRBD2 (6 bases). This CDR3 spans 14 amino acids. The ends were cut back, 5 bases at V and 1 base at J, with 13 bases in the middle. Germline V gene sequence: CDR1 SQVTM, CDR2 ANQGSEA. CDR3 residues: CSVSGPSGTDTQYF. CDR3 sequence (DNA): TGCAGCGTTTCGGGCCCTAGCGGCACAGATACGCAGTATTTT.

The genes are TRBV4-3 and TRBJ1-5; D is unclear. The CDR3 has 15 amino acids. The ends were cut back, 0 bases at V and 0 bases at J, with 6 bases in the middle. CDR1 and CDR2 (germline): LGHNA, YSLEER. The CDR3 DNA is TGCGCCAGCAGCCAAGAATTATATAGCAATCAGCCCCAGCATTTT. Its translation: CASSQELYSNQPQHF.

V is TRBV28 and J is TRBJ2-1, with a tentative D call TRBD1 (6 bases). Trimming stripped 6 bases from V and 8 bases from J, with 23 bases between. This CDR3 region has 16 residues. Germline-derived CDR1 and CDR2 are MDHEN and SYDVKM. CDR3 loop: CASSPSTGPRFDEQFF. The DNA of the CDR3 is TGTGCCAGCAGCCCAAGTACAGGGCCGCGTTTCGATGAGCAGTTCTTC.

The sample holds a few counts of this clone. This chain uses TRBV15 with TRBJ1-4, with a possible D match to TRBD1 (6 bases). The CDR3 is 16 residues long. Germline V gene sequence: CDR1 LNHNV, CDR2 YYDKDF (reference sequence). The V gene lost 2 bases and the J gene lost 1 base, with 11 bases spanning the gap. CDR3 amino acids: CATSRLRGRTNEKLFF. Here the CDR3 DNA reads TGTGCCACCAGCAGACTAAGGGGGAGAACTAATGAAAAACTGTTTTTT.

The chain employs TRBV5-6 and TRBJ1-2; unclear D gene. Trimming cost V 4 bases and J 1 base, with 14 bases left between them. The CDR3 covers 15 residues. Germline CDR1 SGHDT, CDR2 YYEEEE. This CDR3 reads CASSLRGPVNYGYTF. CDR3 nucleotides: TGTGCCAGCAGCCTCAGAGGGCCAGTTAACTATGGCTACACCTTC.

This clone has only one observation. This may come from a read error, since a much larger clone is one base off. The J gene is TRBJ2-7, the V gene TRBV4-1; 7 nucleotides line up with TRBD2. The J segment lost 0 bases and the V segment lost 0 bases, leaving 2 bases of the junction unmatched. The germline gives CDR1 MGHRA, CDR2 YSYEKL. The CDR3 runs to 15 residues. Here the CDR3 reads CASSQEGGSSYEQYF. The CDR3 bases are TGCGCCAGCAGCCAAGAGGGGGGGAGCTCCTACGAGCAGTACTTC.

This clone has just one count. V gene TRBV19 combines with J gene TRBJ2-1, with 15 bases identical to TRBD2. This CDR3 comprises 15 residues. Germline CDR1 is LNHDA and CDR2 is SQIVND (reference sequence). Trimming removed 5 bases from V and 8 bases from J; junction bases left unmatched: 4. DNA of the CDR3: TGTGCCAGTAGTGCCGGACTAGCGGGAGGGGATGAGCAGTTCTTC. It specifies CASSAGLAGGDEQFF.

CDR3 DNA sequence: TGTGCCAGTACTCGTTCAAGGGCCGCGGCGGGAAAAAACATTCAGTACTTC. Translating gives CASTRSRAAAGKNIQYF. V is TRBV19 and J is TRBJ2-4; D may be TRBD2 (6 bases). CDR3 size: 17 residues. Germline CDR1 and CDR2: LNHDA and SQIVND (reference sequence). V was shortened by 7 bases and J by 4 bases, with 23 bases between the two germline ends.

The chain joins TRBV11-2 to TRBJ2-1; the match to TRBD2 covers 9 bases. Germline V gene lookup returns CDR1 SGHAT and CDR2 FQNNGV. Trimming took 6 bases from V and 4 from J; bases not matched to a gene: 10. This CDR3 has 16 amino acids. The CDR3 DNA reads as TGTGCCAGCAGAATTGCCCTAGCGGGGAATTACAATGAGCAGTTCTTC. This translates into CASRIALAGNYNEQFF.

This rearrangement joins TRBV27 to TRBJ2-2; D perhaps matches TRBD2 (5 bases). The germline gives CDR1 MNHEY, CDR2 SMNVEV (reference sequence). The CDR3 is 19 residues long. With 5 bases removed from V and 4 bases from J, the gap between germline ends came to 26 bases. CDR3 nucleotides: TGTGCCAGCAGTACCTCCTGGAGGAGTGGGAGCGCGGGCACCGGGGAGCTGTTTTTT. Amino acid sequence: CASSTSWRSGSAGTGELFF.

A single count supports this clone. This chain uses TRBV19 with TRBJ1-2; the match to TRBD1 covers 7 bases. From germline, CDR1 is LNHDA and CDR2 SQIVND (reference sequence). Losses at the gene ends were 5 bases for V and 8 bases for J; bases not matched to a gene: 11. The CDR3 runs 14 residues. The chain's CDR3 is CASSPDRPQEGYTF. The CDR3 region has the DNA TGTGCCAGTAGTCCGGACAGGCCGCAGGAGGGCTACACCTTC.

The chain uses TRBV30 and TRBJ2-1; 7 nucleotides line up with TRBD1. The trim removed 0 bases at V and 7 bases at J, leaving 24 bases unmatched. Germline lookup yields CDR1 GTSNPN and CDR2 SVGIG (reference sequence). This CDR3 contains 20 residues. The CDR3 region has the DNA TGTGCCTGGAGTGTACGCTCCGGGACAGCCACACGAAGCCGATCTAATGAGCAGTTCTTC. It codes for CAWSVRSGTATRSRSNEQFF.

V is TRBV15 and J is TRBJ2-4; possibly TRBD2 for D (6 bases). The CDR3 spans 16 residues. Per germline, CDR1 LNHNV and CDR2 YYDKDF (reference sequence). Deletions cut 7 bases from V and 0 bases from J, with 16 bases between. CDR3 sequence (DNA): TGTGCCACCAACTCCATCATTAGCGGAGCCAAAAACATTCAGTACTTC. Protein sequence: CATNSIISGAKNIQYF.

The CDR3 nucleotides are TGTGCCAGCAGTCCGGGGGACAGGCAAAACATTCAGTACTTC. Protein product: CASSPGDRQNIQYF. V gene TRBV28 combines with J gene TRBJ2-4; TRBD1 matches at 8 bases. The V gene end was trimmed by 5 bases and the J gene end by 5 bases; junction bases not matched to a gene: 5. CDR1 is MDHEN, CDR2 SYDVKM, per germline. This CDR3 comprises 14 residues.